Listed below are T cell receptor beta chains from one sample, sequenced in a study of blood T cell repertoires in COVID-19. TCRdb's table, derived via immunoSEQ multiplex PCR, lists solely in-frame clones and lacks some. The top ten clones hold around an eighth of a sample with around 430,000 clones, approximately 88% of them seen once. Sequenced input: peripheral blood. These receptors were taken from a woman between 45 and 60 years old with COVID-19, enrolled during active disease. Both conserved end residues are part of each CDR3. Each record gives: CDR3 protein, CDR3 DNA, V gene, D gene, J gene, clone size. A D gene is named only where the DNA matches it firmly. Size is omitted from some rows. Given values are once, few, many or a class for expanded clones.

CDR3aa: CASSYFSTVAPYEQYF
CDR3nt: TGTGCCAGCAGTTACTTCTCCACAGTCGCCCCCTACGAGCAGTACTTC
v_gene: TRBV6-2/TRBV6-3
d_gene: -
j_gene: TRBJ2-7
abundance: -

CDR3aa: CASSLGSGYNEQFF
CDR3nt: TGTGCCAGCAGCTTGGGATCCGGGTACAATGAGCAGTTCTTC
v_gene: TRBV5-5
d_gene: -
j_gene: TRBJ2-1
abundance: -

CDR3aa: CASSTAEDTEAFF
CDR3nt: TGTGCCAGCAGCACTGCAGAGGACACTGAAGCTTTCTTT
v_gene: TRBV7-9
d_gene: -
j_gene: TRBJ1-1
abundance: -

CDR3aa: CASSRLRDSSTGQYF
CDR3nt: TGTGCCAGCAGCCGTCTGAGGGACAGTTCCACCGGGCAGTACTTC
v_gene: TRBV7-8
d_gene: TRBD1
j_gene: TRBJ2-7
abundance: -

CDR3aa: CASSEGNRGPEAFF
CDR3nt: TGTGCCAGCAGTGAAGGGAACAGGGGGCCTGAAGCTTTCTTT
v_gene: TRBV6-1
d_gene: TRBD1
j_gene: TRBJ1-1
abundance: -

CDR3aa: CASSQEAGGRSPLHF
CDR3nt: TGTGCCAGCAGCCAAGAGGCAGGGGGACGCTCACCCCTCCACTTT
v_gene: TRBV3-1/TRBV3-2
d_gene: TRBD1
j_gene: TRBJ1-6
abundance: -

CDR3aa: CSVRRGQGYEQYF
CDR3nt: TGCAGCGTCCGAAGGGGACAGGGCTACGAGCAGTACTTC
v_gene: TRBV29-1
d_gene: TRBD1
j_gene: TRBJ2-7
abundance: -

CDR3aa: CASSHHRDYGTQYF
CDR3nt: TGTGCCAGCAGCCACCACCGGGACTACGGAACGCAGTATTTT
v_gene: TRBV3-1/TRBV3-2
d_gene: TRBD2
j_gene: TRBJ2-3
abundance: -

CDR3aa: CASSLPAGIETAYEQYF
CDR3nt: TGTGCCAGCAGTCTTCCCGCGGGTATCGAAACCGCCTACGAGCAGTACTTC
v_gene: TRBV27
d_gene: -
j_gene: TRBJ2-7
abundance: -

CDR3aa: CSVVGTGMEGYTF
CDR3nt: TGCAGCGTTGTGGGGACAGGGATGGAAGGCTACACCTTC
v_gene: TRBV29-1
d_gene: TRBD1
j_gene: TRBJ1-2
abundance: -

CDR3aa: CASSLSGETGELFF
CDR3nt: TGTGCCAGCAGTCTCTCAGGGGAGACCGGGGAGCTGTTTTTT
v_gene: TRBV28
d_gene: -
j_gene: TRBJ2-2
abundance: -

CDR3aa: CASSFPTGNSNEQFF
CDR3nt: TGTGCCAGCAGCTTCCCGACAGGGAATAGCAATGAGCAGTTCTTC
v_gene: TRBV5-6
d_gene: TRBD1
j_gene: TRBJ2-1
abundance: -

CDR3aa: CASRWGGQPQHF
CDR3nt: TGTGCCAGCAGGTGGGGAGGGCAGCCCCAGCATTTT
v_gene: TRBV6-6
d_gene: -
j_gene: TRBJ1-5
abundance: few